Listed below are T cell receptor beta chains from one sample, sequenced in a study of T-cell reconstitution after alpha-beta-depleted transplantation in children. TCRdb reprocessed the PCR reads via MiXCR and lists one record per CDR3 protein. The sample has 100,000 or so distinct CDR3 sequences, 10% to 15% seen once; the top ten hold 11% to 15%. Source: PBMCs from the stem cell graft donor, taken from the stem cell graft. Source of these receptors: a human donor who donated a stem cell graft to a child with inherited bone marrow failure. Each CDR3 is given with its conserved first and last residue. The order of the fields is V gene, J gene, D gene, clone size, CDR3 protein, CDR3 DNA. The D gene is left open where the match is weak. Some rows mark clone size as missing; the rest say once, few, many or name a class of expanded clone.

V: TRBV2; J: TRBJ2-7; D: NA; size: NA; CDR3: CASRRESITYEQYF; DNA: TGTGCCAGCAGACGAGAGAGTATTACCTACGAGCAGTACTTC
V: TRBV7-2; J: TRBJ2-1; D: TRBD2; size: many; CDR3: CASSLVGTSRGNEQFF; DNA: TGTGCCAGCAGCTTAGTGGGGACTAGTCGAGGCAATGAGCAGTTCTTC
V: TRBV4-3; J: TRBJ2-2; D: NA; size: many; CDR3: CASSQRGRTGELFF; DNA: TGCGCCAGCAGCCAAAGGGGCCGCACCGGGGAGCTGTTTTTT
V: TRBV11-1; J: TRBJ2-5; D: TRBD2; size: many; CDR3: CASSAGLAGGTTQETQYF; DNA: TGTGCCAGCAGCGCCGGACTAGCGGGGGGGACAACGCAAGAGACCCAGTACTTC
V: TRBV28; J: TRBJ1-3; D: NA; size: NA; CDR3: CASRNQGTGNTIYF; DNA: TGTGCCAGCAGAAATCAGGGGACTGGAAACACCATATATTTT
V: TRBV4-3; J: TRBJ1-1; D: NA; size: many; CDR3: CASSQDGGLNTEAFF; DNA: TGCGCCAGCAGCCAAGACGGAGGGTTGAACACTGAAGCTTTCTTT
V: TRBV20-1; J: TRBJ2-5; D: NA; size: medium-sized; CDR3: CSARISGILQETQYF; DNA: TGCAGTGCTAGGATTTCCGGAATCCTCCAAGAGACCCAGTACTTC
V: TRBV29-1; J: TRBJ2-7; D: TRBD2; size: many; CDR3: CSVGAGDEEQYF; DNA: TGCAGCGTTGGCGCGGGAGATGAAGAGCAGTACTTC
V: TRBV19; J: TRBJ1-5; D: NA; size: NA; CDR3: CASSIRASLSNQPQHF; DNA: TGTGCCAGTAGTATCCGAGCAAGCCTTAGCAATCAGCCCCAGCATTTT
V: TRBV12-3/TRBV12-4; J: TRBJ2-1; D: NA; size: many; CDR3: CASSLFNYNEQFF; DNA: TGTGCCAGCAGTTTATTCAACTACAATGAGCAGTTCTTC
V: TRBV4-1; J: TRBJ2-7; D: TRBD1; size: NA; CDR3: CASSLLDREAYEQYF; DNA: TGCGCCAGCAGCCTTCTGGACAGGGAGGCCTACGAGCAGTACTTC
V: TRBV7-2; J: TRBJ2-2; D: NA; size: many; CDR3: CASSFRDVANTGELFF; DNA: TGTGCCAGCAGCTTCCGGGACGTCGCGAACACCGGGGAGCTGTTTTTT
V: TRBV7-8; J: TRBJ2-3; D: TRBD1; size: many; CDR3: CASRLKGARTDTQYF; DNA: TGTGCCAGCAGGTTGAAGGGGGCGCGTACAGATACGCAGTATTTT
V: TRBV19; J: TRBJ2-7; D: NA; size: many; CDR3: CASSPQGLTYEQYF; DNA: TGTGCCAGTAGTCCTCAGGGGCTTACCTACGAGCAGTACTTC